The T cell receptor (beta chain) described here comes from a study of blood T cell repertoires in COVID-19 (dated by TCRdb to 2020 to 2022). With regard to the full study: Collaborator samples came from the United States, Italy and Spain and covered acute and convalescent phases of COVID-19. The repertoires were made available in a free public database intended to serve as a resource for research on the immune response to SARS-CoV-2. HLA class I and class II types, where available, came from metadata supplied by the sample provider rather than from assay-based typing. Samples came from the ongoing ImmuneRACE study (first 160 participants) plus 1,254 subjects from 6 global collaborators. Sample metadata almost always included a de-identified subject ID, COVID-19 status, age in years and sex. Deeply sampled blood TCRbeta repertoires from subjects exposed to, actively infected with, or recovered from COVID-19 were included in the dataset. The material from the prospective study consisted of cDNA or gDNA derived from T cells, B-cell-depleted T cells, or PBMCs.

TCRbeta CDR3 regions were amplified from genomic DNA by means of the immunoSEQ Assay, a bias-controlled multiplex PCR. The original methods were these. Within the assay, amplification of reference gene primers was used to estimate how many nucleated cells each sample contained. Sequence reads were collapsed and filtered to measure the absolute abundance of every unique TCRbeta CDR3 rearrangement. For each sample, productive Simpson clonality was calculated as the square root of Simpson's diversity index across productive rearrangements. TCRdb took this table from immuneACCESS and kept in-frame rearrangements with V and J called. Such tables lack part of the clones; where checked against another copy, unresolved V genes explain under half of the gap, and the rest is unexplained. For V, J and clone size, that table is used; D and trimming come from the DNA. The sample table shows approximately 250,000 clones, and roughly 86% are seen once. The ten largest clones represent approximately 6% of the sample.

From V the trimming removes 1 base and from J it removes 4 bases, while the gene matches leave 9 bases of the junction unaccounted for. The CDR3, cysteine through phenylalanine, is 17 amino acids long. The read is trimmed to its CDR3 DNA, 51 bases read in frame from base 1. Reading the germline V gene gives CDR1 SGHTA and CDR2 FQGNSA. One collaborating source in Seattle enrolled patients during active infection and followed them longitudinally through the course of disease. Whole blood was collected in K2EDTA tubes by collaborating institutions according to the institutions' own protocols. For TCRbeta analysis, collaborators shipped samples in one of three forms: frozen whole blood, isolated PBMCs, or DNA extracted from either of those sample types. As to this clone: Its antigen is not yet known. No much larger clone exists at a distance of one base, and base qualities are not known.

Overall results and qualifications from the work: How much clinical and demographic metadata was included differed by source and by participant, and the metadata was provided uncurated.

Sequencing was carried out using peripheral blood. This chain is built from TRBV7-2 and TRBJ1-5; 8 middle bases align to TRBD1. This clonotype was obtained from a woman of 80 years or more with COVID-19, enrolled during active disease. The CDR3: CASSLGDTRTGNQPQHF. The DNA sequence is given as TGTGCCAGCAGCTTAGGGGATACCCGGACAGGGAATCAGCCCCAGCATTTT.